This T cell receptor beta chain stems from a study of shared clonotypes between healthy human individuals. The wider study: The people who gave samples were two women and a few men aged 18 to 49.

The table lists this clone with a count of one. What it recognizes is unknown. Some clones are missing from TCRdb's copy, which holds only in-frame ones; the method was immunoSEQ multiplex PCR. Of millions of clones in the sample, around 90% were seen once. Study-level findings and limits: Estimated clonotype richness was generally higher in naive than memory subsets.

Into CD45RA+ naive and CD45RA-negative memory subsets, the CD4+ cells were split. V was clipped by 5 bases and J by 4 bases, with 9 bases between them. CDR3 length equals 12 residues. The germline V gene encodes CDR1 KGHSH and CDR2 LQKENI. The chain uses TRBV18 and TRBJ2-7, with D hard to call. The source is a man aged 18 to 30 in good health. The sequencing input was naive CD4+ T cells sorted from blood. Documented subset: CD45RA+ positively selected. The CDR3 nucleotides are TGTGCCAGCTCAACCGACTGGTACGAGCAGTACTTC. Residues: CASSTDWYEQYF.